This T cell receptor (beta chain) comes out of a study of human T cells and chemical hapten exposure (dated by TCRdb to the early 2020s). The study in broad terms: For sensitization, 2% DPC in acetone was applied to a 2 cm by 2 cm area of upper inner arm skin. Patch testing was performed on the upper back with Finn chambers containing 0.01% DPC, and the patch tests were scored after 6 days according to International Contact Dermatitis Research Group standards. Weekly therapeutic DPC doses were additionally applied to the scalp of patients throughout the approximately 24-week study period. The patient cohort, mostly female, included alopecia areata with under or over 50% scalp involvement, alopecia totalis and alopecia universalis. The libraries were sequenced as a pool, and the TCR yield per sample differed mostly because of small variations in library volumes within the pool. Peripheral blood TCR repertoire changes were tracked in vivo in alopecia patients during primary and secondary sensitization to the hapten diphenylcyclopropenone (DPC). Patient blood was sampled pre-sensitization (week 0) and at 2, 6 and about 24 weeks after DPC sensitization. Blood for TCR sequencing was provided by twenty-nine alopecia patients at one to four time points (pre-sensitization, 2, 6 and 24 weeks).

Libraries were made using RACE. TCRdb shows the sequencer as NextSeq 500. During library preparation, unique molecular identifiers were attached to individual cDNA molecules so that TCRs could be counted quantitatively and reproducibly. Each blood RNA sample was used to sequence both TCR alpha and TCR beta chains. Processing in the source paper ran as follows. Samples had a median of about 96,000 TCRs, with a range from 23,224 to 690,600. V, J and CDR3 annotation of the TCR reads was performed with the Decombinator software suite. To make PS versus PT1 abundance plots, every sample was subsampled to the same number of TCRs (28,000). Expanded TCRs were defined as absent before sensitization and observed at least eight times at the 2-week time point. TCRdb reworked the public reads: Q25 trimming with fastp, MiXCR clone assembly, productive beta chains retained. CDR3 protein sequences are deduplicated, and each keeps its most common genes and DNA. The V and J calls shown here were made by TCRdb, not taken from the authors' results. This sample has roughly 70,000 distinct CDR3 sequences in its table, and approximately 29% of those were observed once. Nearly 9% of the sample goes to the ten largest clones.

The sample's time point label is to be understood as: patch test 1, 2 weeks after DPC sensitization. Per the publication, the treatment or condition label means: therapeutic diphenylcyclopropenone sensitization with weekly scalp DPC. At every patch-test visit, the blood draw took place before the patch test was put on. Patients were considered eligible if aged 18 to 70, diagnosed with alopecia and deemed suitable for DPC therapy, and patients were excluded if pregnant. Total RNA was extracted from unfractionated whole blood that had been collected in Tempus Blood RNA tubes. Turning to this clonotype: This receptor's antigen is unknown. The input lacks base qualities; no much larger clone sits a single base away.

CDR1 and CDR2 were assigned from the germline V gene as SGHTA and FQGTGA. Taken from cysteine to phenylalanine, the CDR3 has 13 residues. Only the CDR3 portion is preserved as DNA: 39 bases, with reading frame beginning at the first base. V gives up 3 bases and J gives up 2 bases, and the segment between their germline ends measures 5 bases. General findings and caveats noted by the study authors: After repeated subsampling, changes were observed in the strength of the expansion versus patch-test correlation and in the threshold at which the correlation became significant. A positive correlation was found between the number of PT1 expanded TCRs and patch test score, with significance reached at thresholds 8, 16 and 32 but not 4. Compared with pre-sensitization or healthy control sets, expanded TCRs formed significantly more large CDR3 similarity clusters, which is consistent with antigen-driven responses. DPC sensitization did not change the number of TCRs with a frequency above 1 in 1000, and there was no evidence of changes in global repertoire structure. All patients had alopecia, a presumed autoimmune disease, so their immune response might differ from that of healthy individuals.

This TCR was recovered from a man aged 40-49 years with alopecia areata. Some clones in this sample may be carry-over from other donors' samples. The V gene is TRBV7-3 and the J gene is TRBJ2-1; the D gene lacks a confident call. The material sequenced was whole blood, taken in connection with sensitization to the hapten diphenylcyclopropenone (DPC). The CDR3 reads CASSLSAYNEQFF. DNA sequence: TGTGCCAGCAGCTTGTCAGCCTACAATGAGCAGTTCTTC.